This T cell receptor beta chain was identified in a study of cytomegalovirus exposure and HLA in healthy donors. Assay used: immunoSEQ multiplex PCR; TCRdb lists only in-frame clones, some missing. The repertoire holds 280,000 or so clones, with around 87% as singletons. The CDR3 sequence is 16 residues long. The junction had 4 bases not matched to a gene; V was cut back by 4 bases and J by 1 base. CDR1 is SGHAT and CDR2 is FQDESV in the germline V gene (reference sequence). The TCR originated in a young woman in good health and CMV-seronegative. The chain joins TRBV11-1 to TRBJ2-3; 11 nucleotides match TRBD1. What was sequenced was PBMCs. The CDR3: CASSSGQGAGTDTQYF. The CDR3 bases are TGTGCCAGCAGCTCCGGACAGGGGGCCGGCACAGATACGCAGTATTTT.